Listed below are T cell receptor beta chains from one sample, sequenced in a study of shared clonotypes between healthy human individuals. The table came from immunoSEQ multiplex PCR; TCRdb's copy has only in-frame clones and leaves some out. The sample carries around 1.9 million clones, roughly 95% recorded once. The sequencing sample was made of naive CD8+ T cells from PBMCs. The source of these receptors is a man between 18 and 29 years old in good health. Some clones in this sample may be carry-over from other donors' samples. Each CDR3 is given with its conserved first and last residue. A D gene is named only where the DNA matches it firmly. Clone size is given for some rows only: seen once, a few or many times, or a class if the clone is expanded.

J gene,D gene,V gene,CDR3 length,clone size,CDR3 protein,CDR3 DNA
TRBJ1-2,-,TRBV7-2,16,-,CASSSLLLKSAYGYTF,TGTGCCAGCAGCAGCTTACTTCTTAAGTCCGCCTATGGCTACACCTTC
TRBJ2-5,-,TRBV7-8,15,-,CASSLAHGTFETQYF,TGTGCCAGCAGCTTAGCGCACGGGACATTCGAGACCCAGTACTTC
TRBJ2-7,-,TRBV28,13,-,CASTPRGYHEQYF,TGTGCCAGCACCCCCCGGGGATACCACGAGCAGTACTTC
TRBJ2-1,-,TRBV6-1,13,-,CATHGRAYNEQFF,TGTGCCACCCACGGAAGGGCCTACAATGAGCAGTTCTTC
TRBJ2-7,TRBD1,TRBV4-1,14,-,CASSLWTGAYEQYF,TGCGCCAGCAGCCTCTGGACAGGGGCCTACGAGCAGTACTTC
TRBJ2-7,-,TRBV4-2,15,-,CASSQGGDRPYEQYF,TGTGCCAGCAGCCAGGGGGGGGACAGACCCTACGAGCAGTACTTC
TRBJ2-1,-,TRBV4-3,15,-,CASSQVMEDYNEQFF,TGCGCCAGCAGCCAAGTAATGGAGGATTACAATGAGCAGTTCTTC
TRBJ1-2,TRBD1,TRBV10-3,14,-,CAISPSGTGADYTF,TGTGCCATCAGTCCTTCCGGGACAGGGGCAGACTACACCTTC
TRBJ2-7,-,TRBV27,15,-,CASSLSPGLPYEQYF,TGTGCCAGCAGTTTATCCCCGGGACTTCCCTACGAGCAGTACTTC
TRBJ2-7,TRBD2,TRBV15,14,-,CATASGINSYEQYF,TGTGCCACAGCTAGCGGAATAAACTCCTACGAGCAGTACTTC
TRBJ2-7,-,TRBV11-2,15,-,CASSPGGGQDYEQYF,TGTGCCAGCAGCCCCGGGGGAGGCCAAGACTACGAGCAGTACTTC
TRBJ2-7,TRBD1,TRBV2,15,-,CASFPSGTGGYEQYF,TGTGCCAGCTTCCCCTCCGGGACAGGGGGTTACGAGCAGTACTTC
TRBJ2-5,-,TRBV27,13,-,CASSPLYQETQYF,TGTGCCAGCAGTCCCTTGTACCAAGAGACCCAGTACTTC
TRBJ2-2,-,TRBV29-1,13,-,CSVRLGNTGELFF,TGCAGCGTTAGGCTGGGAAACACCGGGGAGCTGTTTTTT
TRBJ2-7,TRBD1,TRBV27,15,once,CASSLIGTGAVEQYF,TGTGCCAGCAGTTTAATCGGGACAGGGGCTGTCGAGCAGTACTTC
TRBJ2-5,-,TRBV28,14,-,CASSFGRTQETQYF,TGTGCCAGCAGTTTCGGACGTACTCAAGAGACCCAGTACTTC
TRBJ1-2,-,TRBV6-5,14,-,CASSYGAFGYGYTF,TGTGCCAGCAGTTACGGGGCGTTTGGCTATGGCTACACCTTC
TRBJ1-3,-,TRBV6-1,15,-,CASSDTGQLGNTIYF,TGTGCCAGCAGTGATACCGGGCAGCTCGGAAACACCATATATTTT
TRBJ1-5,TRBD1,TRBV5-1,15,-,CASSLGGQVGQPQHF,TGCGCCAGCAGCTTGGGGGGACAGGTGGGGCAGCCCCAGCATTTT
TRBJ1-3,-,TRBV7-8,15,-,CASSLGLGSGNTIYF,TGTGCCAGCAGCTTAGGGTTGGGATCTGGAAACACCATATATTTT
TRBJ2-3,TRBD2,TRBV4-2,18,-,CASSPGASGRFSTDTQYF,TGTGCCAGCAGCCCGGGGGCCAGCGGGAGATTCAGCACAGATACGCAGTATTTT
TRBJ2-5,-,TRBV2,18,-,CASSDLGSWSATKETQYF,TGTGCCAGCAGTGACCTGGGCAGTTGGTCCGCGACTAAAGAGACCCAGTACTTC
TRBJ2-2,TRBD2,TRBV29-1,14,-,CSVALAGHTGELFF,TGCAGCGTTGCGCTAGCGGGTCACACCGGGGAGCTGTTTTTT
TRBJ2-7,-,TRBV28,13,-,CASTSRSSYEQYF,TGTGCCAGCACCTCCCGGTCCTCCTACGAGCAGTACTTC
TRBJ2-7,TRBD2,TRBV9,15,-,CASSVTSGSYFEQYF,TGTGCCAGCAGCGTGACTAGCGGGAGTTACTTCGAGCAGTACTTC
TRBJ2-7,-,TRBV27,16,once,CASSFSGPLKTYEQYF,TGTGCCAGCAGTTTCTCGGGACCCCTAAAAACCTACGAGCAGTACTTC
TRBJ2-1,-,TRBV11-3,17,-,CASSLDRSDSSYNEQFF,TGTGCCAGCAGCTTAGATCGGTCGGACAGCTCCTACAATGAGCAGTTCTTC
TRBJ2-1,-,TRBV7-6,12,once,CASSPRTGEQFF,TGTGCCAGCAGCCCGAGGACTGGTGAGCAGTTCTTC
TRBJ2-7,TRBD2,TRBV28,15,-,CASSFSGLSSYEQYF,TGTGCCAGCAGTTTTAGCGGGCTTAGCTCCTACGAGCAGTACTTC
TRBJ1-1,-,TRBV19,14,-,CASTPGRGNTEAFF,TGTGCCAGCACCCCAGGGAGGGGGAACACTGAAGCTTTCTTT
TRBJ1-2,TRBD1,TRBV27,14,-,CASSLYTGAYGYTF,TGTGCCAGCAGTTTATATACAGGGGCCTATGGCTACACCTTC
TRBJ2-2,-,TRBV10-1,15,-,CASSEIGAASGELFF,TGCGCCAGCAGTGAGATAGGGGCGGCGAGCGGGGAGCTGTTTTTT
TRBJ1-2,TRBD1,TRBV28,16,-,CASSFDREGANYGYTF,TGTGCCAGCAGTTTCGACAGGGAGGGTGCTAACTATGGCTACACCTTC
TRBJ2-3,TRBD2,TRBV28,15,-,CASSFSGISTDTQYF,TGTGCCAGCAGTTTTAGCGGGATAAGCACAGATACGCAGTATTTT
TRBJ1-6,-,TRBV4-3,15,-,CASSQGSDDNSPLHF,TGCGCCAGCAGCCAAGGGTCAGACGATAATTCACCCCTCCACTTT
TRBJ1-1,-,TRBV29-1,13,once,CSVADRLNTEAFF,TGCAGCGTAGCAGACAGGTTGAACACTGAAGCTTTCTTT
TRBJ1-3,-,TRBV27,15,-,CASSLAGLTGNTIYF,TGTGCCAGCAGTTTAGCGGGACTAACTGGAAACACCATATATTTT
TRBJ2-7,-,TRBV7-2,13,-,CASSRDRTYEQYF,TGTGCCAGCAGCCGTGACAGAACCTACGAGCAGTACTTC